The T cell receptor beta chain under discussion was sequenced for a study of cytomegalovirus exposure and HLA in healthy donors (dated by TCRdb to about 2017). A note on the overall study: In an earlier analysis of some 610 of the donors, around 290 Gb of sequence data and 90 million to 120 million unique TCR beta sequences from 180 million or so T cells were reported. Approximately 330 gigabases of sequencing data and around 80 million unique TCR sequences made up an early release that covered some 640 HLA-typed donors. Of the roughly 400 genotyped donors, roughly 85% fell in the genetic ancestry cluster associated with self-reported Caucasian donors. The aim of the study was to test whether cataloging public T cell receptors could identify signatures of past pathogen exposure. Using immunosequencing, the study profiled T cell repertoires from 666 subjects and related those repertoires to cytomegalovirus serostatus. Besides the first cohort of approximately 670 subjects, a separate validation cohort made up of roughly 130 different subjects was used. High-throughput TCR immunosequencing, statistical association of individual TCRs with disease status, and machine learning were combined to predict cytomegalovirus infection status. To study patterns of TCR occurrence, a later analysis re-analyzed previously published TCR beta repertoires from 550 to 800 donors and added high-resolution HLA genotyping. Rather than using new phenotypic data, the later analysis identified candidate immune exposures from TCR beta sequences and from how often those sequences occurred across donors. An earlier analysis of approximately 580 of the donors used high-throughput TCR beta sequencing to judge whether each TCR beta V gene segment behaved as functional or pseudogenic. Donor age, sex, ethnicity and CMV serostatus were compiled together with the repertoire data. A later genetic analysis used genome-wide SNP genotypes for about 65% of the 666 donors, treating that subset as a discovery cohort. Every repertoire in the discovery cohort had been generated on one and the same sequencing platform. HLA typing included class I and class II loci at four-digit resolution. The number of donors typed differed by locus, with roughly 620-630 for A, B, C, DRB1 and DQB1, roughly 550 for DQA1, approximately 570 for DPA1, and 400 to 490 for DPB1. Four or five DR-DQ haplotypes were treated as single units for association and clustering because of strong linkage in the cohort. On average, around 230,000 unique TCR beta nucleotide sequences were sequenced per donor among roughly 430 genotyped donors of the cohort, with approximately 18% of those sequences being non-productive. Overall study outcomes, separate from this receptor: A few of the identified cytomegalovirus-associated TCR beta chains were confirmed in vitro to be specific for cytomegalovirus antigens. For the cohort, immune exposure information was limited to CMV serostatus. A total of 150 to 200 TCR beta chains were listed by the study as associated with cytomegalovirus. Around 16 rarely observed V segments, including chromosome 9 orphons, were excluded from the earlier analysis of about 600 of the donors because counts were too low. A later analysis reported that several top co-occurrence clusters appeared linked to parvovirus B19, influenza, CMV and Epstein-Barr virus. According to a later analysis, TCR association rates differed among HLA loci, with DRB1 alleles showing the most associated TCRs and HLA-C alleles showing the fewest. In this cohort, only TCR beta chains were sequenced, and detectable features were limited by the absence of alpha or paired-chain data. According to the authors, the approach could potentially be generalized to other disease states and immunological phenotypes. In a later analysis, around 17,000 TCR beta sequences were associated with specific HLA alleles at a false discovery rate of 0.05. Because HLA typing was unavailable for some donors at each locus, only the typed subset was used in association tests. Some IMGT-functional V segments, including TRBV6-2 and TRBV6-3, could not be distinguished by the 87-base-pair reads and were therefore excluded. In both the original and validation cohorts, the classifier was reported to diagnose cytomegalovirus status with high specificity and sensitivity. A further reported finding was that TCR beta sequences accurately predicted the HLA-A and HLA-B alleles for most subjects in the first cohort. According to a later genetic analysis, donors in an Asian-associated ancestry cluster had fewer N-insertions in productive TCRs than the roughly 670-donor mean. Most CMV-associated TCR beta chains appeared to be HLA-restricted in a later analysis, and the HLA associations seemed to be driven largely by CMV exposure. Roughly uniform sequencing depth across donors was assumed in presence/absence analyses, although this assumption may not hold. The sequencing pipeline was judged likely to have produced a cluster of highly shared sequence variants as a technical artifact. Linkage disequilibrium might explain the correlated functional status among segregating V segments, but an unknown experimental factor could not be excluded. Across donors, most TCR sequences were observed very rarely, whereas some public TCRs were present in many individuals. A later genetic analysis associated a missense DCLRE1C variant with V-gene and J-gene trimming of TCR beta chains, and an independent cohort replicated the association. Compared with equally common non-associated chains, HLA-associated TCR beta chains in a later analysis were more clonally expanded and had lower generation probabilities. In an earlier analysis of some 640 of the donors, most TCR beta V segments were observed in productive rearrangements about 87% or about 30% of the time, broadly matching IMGT annotations. When HLA alleles, especially DR and DQ, strongly co-occurred, attributing TCR associations to individual alleles was difficult.

The cohort consisted of 600 to 750 healthy bone marrow donors. Cohort members were all nominally healthy when sampled, although unrecorded immune exposures were likely present. The donor tested CMV seronegative and was one of the 352 seronegative cohort members. A peripheral blood sample was collected from each donor, and TCR beta sequencing was performed on peripheral blood mononuclear cells. Genomic DNA was extracted from the blood cell samples with the Qiagen DNeasy Blood Extraction Kit. About this clone: Its antigen target is currently unknown. No quality values exist for individual bases; no much larger clone is one base distant.

V gives up 3 bases and J gives up 0 bases, and the segment between their germline ends measures 9 bases. Spanning cysteine to phenylalanine, the CDR3 consists of 15 amino acids. CDR3 DNA is the only sequence kept; it has 45 bases, read in frame from the first base. Sequences MNHEY (CDR1) and SMNVEV (CDR2) are obtained from the germline V gene (reference sequence). Library preparation used the immunoSEQ multiplex PCR assay. For the multiplex PCR, a mixture combining 60 forward primers for TCR Vbeta segments and 13 reverse primers for TCR Jbeta segments was used. A multiplex PCR assay on genomic DNA amplified the CDR3 region of rearranged TCR beta genes. Amplified TCR beta libraries were sequenced as 87-base-pair reads on the Illumina HiSeq System. The authors processed their data as follows. Across the 670 or so repertoires, a later analysis counted some 81 million unique TCR beta chains, roughly 11 million of which were shared by at least two donors. Raw reads were error-corrected and collapsed into unique sequences with a nearest-neighbor algorithm that merged closely related sequences to remove PCR and sequencing errors. V, D and J gene segments were assigned by aligning CDR3 sequences to IMGT reference sequences. For a sequence to be retained, at least a six-nucleotide match to both a V gene segment and a J gene segment was required. Rearrangements were called productive when the CDR3 lacked stop codons and stayed in frame with V and J; all others were non-productive. Following IMGT convention, CDR3 was defined as the stretch from the second conserved V-encoded cysteine to the conserved J-encoded phenylalanine. In an earlier analysis of more than 550 of the donors, sequences lacking an unambiguous match to a single V gene segment were excluded. In an earlier analysis of almost 600 of the donors, a V segment was called functional when productive rearrangements were above 56.7%, and segregating when the standard deviation between donors exceeded 5%. A statistical classification framework was built for diagnosing cytomegalovirus status from the catalog of TCR beta chain sequences. In a later analysis, V and J genes were assigned by comparing TCR nucleotide sequences against IMGT/GENE-DB human TR gene sequences. In a later analysis, CDR3 sequences and most-parsimonious VDJ recombination scenarios were assigned using the TCRdist pipeline. In a later analysis, each TCR beta chain was defined by its CDR3 amino acid sequence together with its V-gene family, and reads lacking a unique V-gene family were excluded. To address suspected cross-contamination and a sequencing artifact, a later analysis removed around 600 highly shared, low-generation-probability nucleotide sequences. In a later analysis, a clonal expansion index for each public chain was calculated from normalized within-repertoire ranks of inferred template counts. In a later analysis, generation probabilities were computed using a VDJ recombination model fitted to out-of-frame rearrangements, and the results were checked against IGoR. In a later analysis, hypergeometric tests were used to score TCR-TCR, TCR-HLA and TCR-CMV co-occurrence, with a repertoire-size bias correction applied to TCR pairs. A later analysis estimated false discovery rates by permuting HLA or CMV assignments 20 times. A later analysis grouped co-occurring TCRs with DBSCAN, adding TCRdist sequence similarity when clustering within HLA-allele-positive subsets. Repertoires with fewer than 30,000 or more than 120,000 public chains were left out of co-occurrence clustering, as were roughly five repertoires with anomalous nucleotide sharing. TCRdb provides this immuneACCESS table in a form limited to in-frame rearrangements. Some clones are lacking; in checked studies, under half of them reflect an unresolved V gene, and why the rest are absent is not known. V, J and clone size were drawn from that table, and D and trimming were deduced from the DNA. Present in this sample are roughly 200,000 clones, roughly four fifths of which were seen just once. The top ten clonotypes cover around 3% of the sample.

The chain employs TRBV27 and TRBJ2-1; no D gene is confidently identified. The sequence came from a male donor in good health and CMV-seronegative. Specimen: PBMCs. The CDR3 sequence is CASSFRGSSYNEQFF. The nucleotides are TGTGCCAGCAGTTTCCGAGGTAGCTCCTACAATGAGCAGTTCTTC.